This passage covers 21 T cell receptor beta chains from one sample sequenced in a study of a mutant IDH1 vaccine in newly diagnosed glioma. Time point of the sample: baseline, week 1 (first vaccination visit). As to treatment: pre-vaccination baseline after standard-of-care therapy. The repertoire was sequenced with immunoSEQ multiplex PCR; TCRdb's copy has only in-frame clones and lacks some. The data show 50,000 to 65,000 clones, roughly 80% seen once. Here the sequenced sample was PBMCs, taken from a glioma patient treated with radiotherapy, temozolomide or both. The receptors stem from a man aged 18 to 29 with glioma.

The chain uses TRBV21-1 and TRBJ2-7. TRBV21-1 is tagged as a pseudogene. The CDR3 totals 14 residues. CDR3 bases: TGTGCCAGCAGCAAAAACACGGCTTCCTACGAGCAGTACTTC. Protein product: CASSKNTASYEQYF.

In this sample, this clone turned up once. This chain uses TRBV18 with TRBJ1-5; perhaps TRBD1 as D (5 bases). The CDR3 extends over 19 amino acids. Deletions cut 3 bases from V and 5 bases from J, with 26 bases between. Looked up from germline, CDR1 is KGHSH and CDR2 is LQKENI. The CDR3 DNA reads TGTGCCAGCTCACCCTATTTAAGAGGGGCGTCGAAGTCACATCAGCCCCAGCATTTT. This encodes CASSPYLRGASKSHQPQHF. The full variable domain, in which reference TRBV18 and TRBJ1-5 provide the parts outside the CDR3, is NAGVMQNPRHLVRRRGQEARLRCSPMKGHSHVYWYRQLPEEGLKFMVYLQKENIIDESGMPKERFSAEFPKEGPSILRIQQVVRGDSAAYFCASSPYLRGASKSHQPQHFGDGTRLSIL.

The rearrangement uses TRBV6-5 and TRBJ2-7; D is unclear. V lost 2 bases and J 0 bases, leaving 14 bases between the germline ends. The CDR3 loop spans 16 amino acids. Germline values: CDR1 MNHEY, CDR2 SVGAGI. The CDR3 DNA sequence: TGTGCCAGCAGTTACGCTATTGCCAGGAGCTCCTACGAGCAGTACTTC. This codes for CASSYAIARSSYEQYF.

The J gene is TRBJ1-1, the V gene TRBV13, with 8 bases fitting TRBD1. J gave up 0 bases and V 5 bases, and 17 bases lay outside the gene matches. Germline CDR1 PRHDT, CDR2 FYEKMQ (reference sequence). The CDR3 consists of 19 residues. CDR3 residues: CASSTVGLTGGFMNTEAFF. The CDR3 DNA is TGTGCCAGCAGCACAGTGGGCCTTACAGGGGGGTTCATGAACACTGAAGCTTTCTTT.

The chain uses TRBV4-1 and TRBJ2-1, with TRBD2 matching 7 bases. The CDR3 has 16 residues. Germline V gene lookup returns CDR1 MGHRA and CDR2 YSYEKL. V dropped 2 bases and J dropped 0; count of bases not matched to a gene: 4. The CDR3 sequence is CASSQFLADSYNEQFF. The CDR3 DNA reads TGCGCCAGCAGCCAATTCCTAGCGGACTCCTACAATGAGCAGTTCTTC.

The genes are TRBV15 and TRBJ2-7, with D maybe TRBD2 (5 bases). The germline V gene has CDR1 LNHNV and CDR2 YYDKDF (reference sequence). Trimming shortened V by 1 base and J by 3 bases, and 10 bases separated the two germline ends. This CDR3 region has 14 residues. The CDR3: CATSRGNGDYEQYF. The CDR3 DNA follows: TGTGCCACCAGCAGAGGGAACGGGGACTACGAGCAGTACTTC.

This clone was found once. The rearrangement joins TRBV27 to TRBJ2-7; the match to TRBD2 covers 10 bases. The CDR3 runs to 17 residues. Losses at the gene ends were 2 bases for V and 4 bases for J; bases not matched to a gene: 11. CDR1 MNHEY and CDR2 SMNVEV come from the germline V gene (reference sequence). The CDR3 DNA reads as TGTGCCAGCAGTTTAACGCGATTAGGGACTAGCGCTTACGAGCAGTACTTC. The encoded protein is CASSLTRLGTSAYEQYF.

This chain connects TRBV4-2 to TRBJ2-7, with a weak D call TRBD2 (5 bases). Deletions cut 8 bases from V and 0 bases from J, with 5 bases between. From germline, CDR1 is LGHNA and CDR2 YNFKEQ. CDR3 length equals 11 residues. CDR3 amino acids: CASGSSYEQYF. DNA of the CDR3: TGTGCCAGCGGGAGCTCCTACGAGCAGTACTTC.

The J gene is TRBJ2-7, the V gene TRBV7-2; D gene ambiguous. The CDR3 has 13 amino acids. CDR1 SGHTA and CDR2 FQGNSA come from the germline V gene. Trimming left V 3 bases short and J 3 bases short, with 9 bases between. CDR3 amino acids: CASSLQFGYEQYF. In nucleotides, the CDR3 is TGTGCCAGCAGCTTGCAATTCGGCTACGAGCAGTACTTC.

In this sample, this clone turned up once. The J gene is TRBJ2-2, the V gene TRBV5-4; 11 bases agree with TRBD1. The CDR3 is 14 residues long. The germline V gene encodes CDR1 SGHNT and CDR2 YYREEE (reference sequence). With 4 bases clipped from V and 7 bases from J, the junction kept 3 bases outside the gene matches. The CDR3: CASSPDRGRGELFF. CDR3 in DNA: TGTGCCAGCAGCCCGGACAGGGGGCGCGGGGAGCTGTTTTTT.

The V call is TRBV19, the J call TRBJ1-2; tentative D call: TRBD1 (6 bases). Trimming removed 4 bases at V and 5 bases at J, with 11 bases between. The CDR3 runs 13 residues. The germline V gene has CDR1 LNHDA and CDR2 SQIVND (reference sequence). CDR3 protein: CASSTGTPYGYTF. CDR3 sequence (DNA): TGTGCCAGTAGTACCGGGACACCGTATGGCTACACCTTC.

The chain links TRBV28 to TRBJ2-2, with D unclear. With 5 bases removed from V and 15 bases from J, the gap between germline ends came to 16 bases. The germline V gene has CDR1 MDHEN and CDR2 SYDVKM. The CDR3 runs 12 residues. CDR3 sequence reads: CASSRGLRLVFF. For the CDR3, the DNA is TGTGCCAGCAGTCGCGGCCTTCGGTTGGTGTTTTTT.

V gene TRBV6-5 combines with J gene TRBJ2-1, with TRBD2 matching over 7 bases. V gave up 2 bases and J gave up 0 bases; unmatched junction bases: 4. The V gene's germline CDR1 is MNHEY and CDR2 SVGAGI. The length of the CDR3 is 16 residues. DNA for the CDR3: TGTGCCAGCAGTTACAGTGGGAGGGGCTCCTACAATGAGCAGTTCTTC. Translation: CASSYSGRGSYNEQFF.

The chain is built from TRBV9 and TRBJ1-4, with D possibly being TRBD1 (5 bases). The germline CDR1 and CDR2 sequences are SGDLS and YYNGEE. This CDR3 contains 14 residues. The V and J ends lost 5 bases and 4 bases respectively, with 12 bases between them. The chain's CDR3 is CASSRGTRNEKLFF. DNA of the CDR3: TGTGCCAGCAGTCGAGGGACCCGTAATGAAAAACTGTTTTTT.

The J gene is TRBJ1-2, the V gene TRBV5-6; a weak D match, TRBD1 (6 bases). The CDR3 loop spans 16 amino acids. Per the germline V gene, CDR1 is SGHDT and CDR2 is YYEEEE. Trimming left V 3 bases short and J 2 bases short, with 17 bases between. This CDR3 is CASSSIMTGPNYGYTF. CDR3 bases: TGTGCCAGCAGCTCTATTATGACAGGCCCCAACTATGGCTACACCTTC.

A single count supports this clone. V and J are TRBV7-8 and TRBJ1-3, with D maybe TRBD1 (5 bases). CDR1 SGHVS and CDR2 FQNEAQ come from the germline V gene. Between the trimmed V and J ends, which lost 4 bases and 4 bases, there was a span of 14 bases. This CDR3 has 15 amino acids. The CDR3 coding sequence is TGTGCCAGCAGCTCTACCCAGGGACCGGGAAACACCATATATTTT. Translating it yields CASSSTQGPGNTIYF.

The chain combines TRBV25-1 with TRBJ1-5, with a possible D match to TRBD1 (6 bases). Trimming stripped 4 bases from V and 2 bases from J, with 6 bases between. The CDR3 sequence is 13 residues long. Germline V gene lookup returns CDR1 MGHDK and CDR2 SYGVNS. The CDR3 region is CASSAGGNQPQHF. The CDR3 DNA reads TGTGCCAGCAGTGCAGGGGGCAATCAGCCCCAGCATTTT.

In nucleotides, the CDR3 is TGTGCCAGCAGTTACTTGGCAGGGGAGGAGCAGTACTTC. It encodes CASSYLAGEEQYF. The rearrangement links TRBV6-5 to TRBJ2-7; tentatively, D is TRBD1 (6 bases). The V end lost 1 base, the J end lost 7 bases, and 11 bases lay between the germline ends. This CDR3 is 13 amino acids long. CDR1 is MNHEY and CDR2 is SVGAGI in the germline V gene.

The rearrangement joins TRBV15 to TRBJ2-2, with D tentatively TRBD1 (6 bases). V lost 1 base and J 3 bases, leaving 18 bases between the germline ends. This CDR3 has 18 amino acids. Germline CDR1 reads LNHNV; CDR2 reads YYDKDF (reference sequence). The CDR3 region is CATSRGPPGARDTGELFF. The CDR3 bases are TGTGCCACCAGCAGAGGCCCTCCAGGGGCGCGAGACACCGGGGAGCTGTTTTTT.

This sequence joins TRBV5-6 and TRBJ2-7, with D uncertain. Germline lookup yields CDR1 SGHDT and CDR2 YYEEEE. V lost 2 bases and J lost 0, with 3 bases in between. The CDR3 covers 12 residues. The CDR3: CASSLISYEQYF. CDR3 bases: TGTGCCAGCAGCTTAATCTCCTACGAGCAGTACTTC.

V usage is TRBV5-1 and J usage is TRBJ1-5; TRBD1 agrees at 8 bases. The CDR3 is 14 amino acids. V lost 0 bases and J lost 4; bases outside the gene matches: 0. Looked up from germline, CDR1 is SGHRS and CDR2 is YFSETQ. This CDR3 is CASSLGDRNQPQHF. The CDR3 DNA is TGCGCCAGCAGCTTGGGGGACAGGAATCAGCCCCAGCATTTT.